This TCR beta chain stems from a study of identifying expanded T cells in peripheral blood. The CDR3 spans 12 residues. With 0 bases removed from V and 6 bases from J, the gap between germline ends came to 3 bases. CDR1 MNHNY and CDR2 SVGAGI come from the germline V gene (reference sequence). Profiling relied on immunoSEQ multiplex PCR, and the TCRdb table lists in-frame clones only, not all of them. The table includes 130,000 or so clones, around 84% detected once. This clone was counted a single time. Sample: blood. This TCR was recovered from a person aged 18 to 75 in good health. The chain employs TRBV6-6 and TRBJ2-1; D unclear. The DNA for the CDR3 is TGTGCCAGCAGTTACTCACCCAATGAGCAGTTCTTC. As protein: CASSYSPNEQFF.